A single sample gave rise to the 13 T cell receptor beta chains below, sequenced in a study of cytomegalovirus exposure and HLA in healthy donors. The PCR was carried out with 60 Vbeta primers and 13 Jbeta primers. Clones were read by immunoSEQ multiplex PCR, and TCRdb kept only the in-frame ones, dropping some. The data hold 150,000 or so clones, with 75% to 90% observed a single time. The sequenced sample consisted of PBMCs. The source is a man aged 18-30 years in good health and CMV-seropositive.

The V gene is TRBV6-5, the J gene TRBJ2-1, with 9 bases lining up with TRBD2. The ends lost 2 bases at V and 0 bases at J; junction bases unmatched: 2. This CDR3 comprises 16 residues. CDR1 is MNHEY, CDR2 SVGAGI, per germline. As DNA, the CDR3 is TGTGCCAGCAGTTACAATAGCGGGGGCTCCTACAATGAGCAGTTCTTC. This gives the protein CASSYNSGGSYNEQFF.

The chain uses TRBV6-1 and TRBJ1-5; 10 nucleotides align to TRBD1. This CDR3 has 14 amino acids. The germline CDR1 and CDR2 sequences are MNHNS and SASEGT. V lost 6 bases and J lost 5; bases outside the gene matches: 4. This chain's CDR3 is CASRRTGGDQPQHF. The CDR3 nucleotides read TGTGCCAGCAGAAGGACAGGGGGTGATCAGCCCCAGCATTTT.

This rearrangement joins TRBV7-9 to TRBJ1-3; a weak D match, TRBD1 (6 bases). CDR3 length: 14 residues. The V end was cut by 5 bases, the J end by 1 base, with 9 bases between. Germline values: CDR1 SEHNR, CDR2 FQNEAQ (reference sequence). This CDR3 reads CASSRTDSGNTIYF. DNA of the CDR3: TGTGCCAGCAGCCGGACAGATTCTGGAAACACCATATATTTT.

Written as DNA, the CDR3 is TGTGCCAGCAGCTTAGAGGGGGCTAGGTACGAGCAGTACTTC. Protein: CASSLEGARYEQYF. This chain connects TRBV7-6 to TRBJ2-7, with 7 bases fitting TRBD1. CDR1 and CDR2 from the germline V gene are SGHVS and FNYEAQ. The CDR3 runs to 14 residues. V lost 1 base to trimming and J lost 4 bases; unmatched junction nucleotides: 4. Full variable domain (remainder filled in from reference TRBV7-6 and TRBJ2-7): GAGVSQSPRYKVTKRGQDVALRCDPISGHVSLYWYRQALGQGPEFLTYFNYEAQQDKSGLPNDRFSAERPEGSISTLTIQRTEQRDSAMYRCASSLEGARYEQYFGPGTRLTVT.

This chain uses TRBV4-1 with TRBJ2-2; the D gene is possibly TRBD2 (7 bases). The CDR3 length is 17 residues. V dropped 1 base and J dropped 7 bases, with 19 bases sitting between them. Germline V gene sequence: CDR1 MGHRA, CDR2 YSYEKL. The CDR3 loop reads CASSQAEGGGGGGELFF. The DNA for the CDR3 is TGCGCCAGCAGCCAAGCGGAGGGCGGCGGGGGCGGCGGGGAGCTGTTTTTT.

This chain joins TRBV4-3 and TRBJ2-3; 9 nucleotides line up with TRBD2. Per the germline V gene, CDR1 is LGHNA and CDR2 is YSLEER. This CDR3 has 18 residues. V lost 0 bases, J lost 4 bases, and 11 bases stayed unmatched. The CDR3 region is CASSQDLAGGLLSDTQYF. The CDR3 bases are TGCGCCAGCAGCCAAGACTTGGCGGGGGGGCTTCTTTCAGATACGCAGTATTTT.

This clone was seen a single time. For the CDR3, the DNA is TGTGCCAGCAGCCGAGGGGGGGACGCCCAATATTCACCCCTCCACTTT. Protein product: CASSRGGDAQYSPLHF. The chain employs TRBV9 and TRBJ1-6; D possibly corresponds to TRBD1 (6 bases). This CDR3 has 16 residues. Germline CDR1 is SGDLS and CDR2 is YYNGEE. The V end lost 4 bases, the J end lost 8 bases, and 19 bases lay between the germline ends.

This chain connects TRBV9 to TRBJ2-7, with D perhaps matching TRBD1 (6 bases). Per the germline V gene, CDR1 is SGDLS and CDR2 is YYNGEE. This CDR3 spans 14 amino acids. V gave up 7 bases and J gave up 6 bases, with 20 bases separating them. This CDR3 is CASGRNREGFEQYF. Here the CDR3 DNA reads TGTGCCAGCGGCCGAAACAGGGAAGGTTTCGAGCAGTACTTC.

The V gene is TRBV4-2, the J gene TRBJ2-3, with 9 bases lining up with TRBD2. V was pared by 0 bases and J by 2 bases, with 12 bases of the junction left unmatched. The CDR3 loop spans 19 amino acids. Germline CDR1 LGHNA, CDR2 YNFKEQ. The CDR3 is CASSQDWRWRGGLTDTQYF. In nucleotides, the CDR3 is TGTGCCAGCAGCCAAGATTGGAGGTGGCGGGGGGGACTCACAGATACGCAGTATTTT.

The chain carries TRBV30 and TRBJ1-5; 8 bases are a match to TRBD1. Per germline, CDR1 GTSNPN and CDR2 SVGIG (reference sequence). The CDR3 is made up of 15 amino acids. The J segment lost 5 bases and the V segment lost 3 bases, leaving 9 bases of the junction unmatched. Here the CDR3 DNA reads TGTGCCTGGAGGCGACAGGGGAGATCCGATCAGCCCCAGCATTTT. It specifies CAWRRQGRSDQPQHF.

The chain uses TRBV15 and TRBJ1-2; D is undetermined. Between the trimmed V and J ends, which lost 0 bases and 5 bases, there was a span of 28 bases. The length of the CDR3 is 20 residues. From germline, CDR1 is LNHNV and CDR2 YYDKDF (reference sequence). CDR3 residues: CATSRDKGFGNSLGSYGYTF. CDR3 DNA: TGTGCCACCAGCAGAGATAAAGGGTTCGGGAATTCTTTGGGATCATATGGCTACACCTTC.

The CDR3 sequence is CAWSVRQGLPSYNEQFF. In nucleotides, the CDR3 is TGTGCCTGGAGTGTGAGGCAGGGTCTACCCTCCTACAATGAGCAGTTCTTC. The chain combines TRBV30 with TRBJ2-1; possibly TRBD1 for D (5 bases). The CDR3 sequence is 17 residues long. V was cut by 0 bases and J by 0 bases, with 15 bases left in between. Germline lookup yields CDR1 GTSNPN and CDR2 SVGIG (reference sequence).

This clone has only one observation. The chain joins TRBV9 to TRBJ2-5; 11 bases are a match to TRBD2. The V gene end was trimmed by 4 bases and the J gene end by 5 bases; junction bases not matched to a gene: 7. This CDR3 is 15 amino acids long. Per the germline V gene, CDR1 is SGDLS and CDR2 is YYNGEE. CDR3 sequence: CASSHSGGAGETQYF. The CDR3, as DNA: TGTGCCAGCAGCCATAGCGGGGGGGCCGGGGAGACCCAGTACTTC.